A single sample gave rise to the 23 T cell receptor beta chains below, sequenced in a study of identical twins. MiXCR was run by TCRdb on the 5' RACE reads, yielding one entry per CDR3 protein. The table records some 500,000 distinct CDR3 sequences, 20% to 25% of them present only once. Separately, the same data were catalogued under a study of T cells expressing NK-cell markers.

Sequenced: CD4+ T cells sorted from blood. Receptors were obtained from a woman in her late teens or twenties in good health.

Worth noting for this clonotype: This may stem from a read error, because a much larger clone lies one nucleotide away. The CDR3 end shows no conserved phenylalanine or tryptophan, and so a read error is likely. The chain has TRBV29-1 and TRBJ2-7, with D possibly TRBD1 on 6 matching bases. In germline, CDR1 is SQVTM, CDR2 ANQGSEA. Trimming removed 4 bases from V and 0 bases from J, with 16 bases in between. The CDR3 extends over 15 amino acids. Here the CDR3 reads CSVGWRTVNSYEQYS. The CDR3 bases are TGCAGCGTTGGATGGAGGACAGTCAACTCCTACGAGCAGTACTCC.

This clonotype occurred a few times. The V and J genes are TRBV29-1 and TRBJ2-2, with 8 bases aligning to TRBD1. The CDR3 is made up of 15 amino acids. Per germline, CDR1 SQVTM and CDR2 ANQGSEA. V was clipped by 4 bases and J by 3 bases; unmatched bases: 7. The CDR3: CSVARQGPYTGELFF. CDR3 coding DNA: TGCAGCGTTGCCAGACAGGGGCCGTACACCGGGGAGCTGTTTTTT.

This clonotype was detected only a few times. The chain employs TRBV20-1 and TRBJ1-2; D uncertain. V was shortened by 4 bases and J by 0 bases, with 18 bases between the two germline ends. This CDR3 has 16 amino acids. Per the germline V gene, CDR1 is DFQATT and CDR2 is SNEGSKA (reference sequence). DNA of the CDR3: TGCAGTGCTACTTTCGCTTGGAGTCTTGCTAACTATGGCTACACCTTC. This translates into CSATFAWSLANYGYTF.

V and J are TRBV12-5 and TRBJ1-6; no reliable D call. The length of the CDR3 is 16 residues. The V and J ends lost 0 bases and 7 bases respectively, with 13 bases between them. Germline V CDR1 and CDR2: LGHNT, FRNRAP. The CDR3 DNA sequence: TGTGCTAGTGGTTTGGTACAATACTACTCAAATTCACCCCTCCACTTT. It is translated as CASGLVQYYSNSPLHF.

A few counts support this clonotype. The DNA of the CDR3 is TGTGCCAGCAGCCCCGGGACAGCGGGCGGCTACACCTTC. Its protein product is CASSPGTAGGYTF. The genes are TRBV6-4 and TRBJ1-2; TRBD1 agrees at 7 bases. Germline V gives CDR1 MRHNA, CDR2 SNTAGT. With 6 bases clipped from V and 8 bases from J, the junction kept 9 bases outside the gene matches. This CDR3 contains 13 residues.

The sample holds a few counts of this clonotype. The CDR3 region has the DNA TGTGCCAGCAGTTACCCCCAGGGGAATCAGCCCCAGCATTTT. This translates into CASSYPQGNQPQHF. The rearrangement joins TRBV6-5 to TRBJ1-5, with D perhaps TRBD1 (6 bases). V lost 2 bases and J 4 bases, leaving 9 bases between the germline ends. This CDR3 has 14 residues. Germline V CDR1 and CDR2: MNHEY, SVGAGI.

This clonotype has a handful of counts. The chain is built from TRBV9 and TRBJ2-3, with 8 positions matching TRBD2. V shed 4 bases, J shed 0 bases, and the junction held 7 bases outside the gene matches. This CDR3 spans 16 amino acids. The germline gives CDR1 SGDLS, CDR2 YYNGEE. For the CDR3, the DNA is TGTGCCAGCAGCCCACGACTAGCGCGGAGCACAGATACGCAGTATTTT. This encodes CASSPRLARSTDTQYF.

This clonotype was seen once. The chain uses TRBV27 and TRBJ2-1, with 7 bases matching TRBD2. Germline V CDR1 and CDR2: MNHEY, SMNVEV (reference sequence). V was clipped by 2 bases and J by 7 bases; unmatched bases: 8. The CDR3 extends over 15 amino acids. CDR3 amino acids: CASSLREGPRNEQFF. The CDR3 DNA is TGTGCCAGCAGTTTAAGGGAGGGCCCTCGGAATGAGCAGTTCTTC.

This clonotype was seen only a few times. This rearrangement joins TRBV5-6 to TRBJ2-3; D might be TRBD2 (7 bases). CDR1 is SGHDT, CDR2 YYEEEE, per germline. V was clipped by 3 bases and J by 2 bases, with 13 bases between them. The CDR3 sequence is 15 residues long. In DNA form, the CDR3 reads TGTGCCAGCAGCTCCCCGGCGGGGGCCACAGATACGCAGTATTTT. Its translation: CASSSPAGATDTQYF.

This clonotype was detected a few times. The CDR3 here is CASSQGRQGRSPLHF. The CDR3 bases are TGTGCCAGCAGCCAAGGAAGACAGGGTAGATCACCCCTCCACTTT. J is TRBJ1-6 and V is TRBV3-1; 7 nucleotides match TRBD1. The CDR3 extends over 15 amino acids. CDR1 LGHDT and CDR2 YNNKEL come from the germline V gene (reference sequence). The V gene end was trimmed by 1 base and the J gene end by 10 bases; junction bases not matched to a gene: 7.

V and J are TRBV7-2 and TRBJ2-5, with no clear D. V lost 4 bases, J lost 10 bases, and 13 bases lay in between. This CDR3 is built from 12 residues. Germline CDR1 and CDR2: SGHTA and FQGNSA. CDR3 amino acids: CASSSLDRNQYF. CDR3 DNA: TGTGCCAGCAGCTCCCTCGATAGGAACCAGTACTTC.

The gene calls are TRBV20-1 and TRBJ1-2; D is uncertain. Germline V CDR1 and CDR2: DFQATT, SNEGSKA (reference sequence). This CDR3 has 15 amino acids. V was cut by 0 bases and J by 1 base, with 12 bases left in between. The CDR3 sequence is CSARESMINNYGYTF. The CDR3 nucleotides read TGCAGTGCTAGAGAGAGCATGATAAATAACTATGGCTACACCTTC.

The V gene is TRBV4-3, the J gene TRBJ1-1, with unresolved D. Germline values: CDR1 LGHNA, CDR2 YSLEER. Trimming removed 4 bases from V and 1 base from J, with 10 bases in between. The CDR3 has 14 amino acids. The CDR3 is CASSRLAGNTEAFF. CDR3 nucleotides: TGCGCCAGCAGCCGACTCGCCGGGAACACTGAAGCTTTCTTT.

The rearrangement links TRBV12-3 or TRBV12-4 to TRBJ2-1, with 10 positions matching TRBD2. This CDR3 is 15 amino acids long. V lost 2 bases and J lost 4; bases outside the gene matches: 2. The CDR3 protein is CASSLIAGGYNEQFF. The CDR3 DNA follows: TGTGCCAGCAGTTTAATAGCGGGGGGTTACAATGAGCAGTTCTTC.

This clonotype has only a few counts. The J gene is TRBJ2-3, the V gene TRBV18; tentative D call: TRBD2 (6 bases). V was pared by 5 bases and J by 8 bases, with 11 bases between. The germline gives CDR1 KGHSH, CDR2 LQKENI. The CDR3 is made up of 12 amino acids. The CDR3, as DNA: TGTGCCAGCTCAGGGGACTTTGGTACGCAGTATTTT. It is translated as CASSGDFGTQYF.

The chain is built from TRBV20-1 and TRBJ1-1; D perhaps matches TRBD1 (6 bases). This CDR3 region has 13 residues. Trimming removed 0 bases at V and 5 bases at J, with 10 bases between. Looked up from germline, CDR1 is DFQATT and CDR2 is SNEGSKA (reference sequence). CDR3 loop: CSARDGRGTEAFF. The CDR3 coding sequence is TGCAGTGCTAGAGATGGAAGGGGGACTGAAGCTTTCTTT.

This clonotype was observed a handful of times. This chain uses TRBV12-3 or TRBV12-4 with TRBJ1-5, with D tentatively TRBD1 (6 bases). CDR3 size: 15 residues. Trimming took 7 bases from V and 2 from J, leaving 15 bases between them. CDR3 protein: CASKKQGAGNQPQHF. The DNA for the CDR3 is TGTGCCAGCAAAAAACAGGGTGCGGGCAATCAGCCCCAGCATTTT.

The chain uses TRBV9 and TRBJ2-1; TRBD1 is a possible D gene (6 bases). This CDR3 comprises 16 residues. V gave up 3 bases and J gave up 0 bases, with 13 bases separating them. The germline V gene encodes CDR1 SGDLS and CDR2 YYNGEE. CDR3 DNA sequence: TGTGCCAGCAGCGCGTCCGGACAGCACTCCTACAATGAGCAGTTCTTC. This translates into CASSASGQHSYNEQFF. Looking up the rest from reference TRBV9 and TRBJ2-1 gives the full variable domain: DSGVTQTPKHLITATGQRVTLRCSPRSGDLSVYWYQQSLDQGLQFLIQYYNGEERAKGNILERFSAQQFPDLHSELNLSSLELGDSALYFCASSASGQHSYNEQFFGPGTRLTVL.

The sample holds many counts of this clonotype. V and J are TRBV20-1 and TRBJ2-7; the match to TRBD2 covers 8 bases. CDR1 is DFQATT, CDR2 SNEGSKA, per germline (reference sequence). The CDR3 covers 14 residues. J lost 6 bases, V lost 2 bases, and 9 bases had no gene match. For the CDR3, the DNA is TGCAGTGCTAGAAGCGAGGGACTAGTCAGCGAGCAGTACTTC. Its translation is CSARSEGLVSEQYF.

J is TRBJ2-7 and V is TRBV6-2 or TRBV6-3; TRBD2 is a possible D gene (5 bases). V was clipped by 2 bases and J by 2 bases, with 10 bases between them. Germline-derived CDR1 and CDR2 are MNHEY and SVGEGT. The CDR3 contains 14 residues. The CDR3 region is CASSYPEGTYEQYF. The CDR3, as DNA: TGTGCCAGCAGTTACCCTGAGGGTACCTACGAGCAGTACTTC.

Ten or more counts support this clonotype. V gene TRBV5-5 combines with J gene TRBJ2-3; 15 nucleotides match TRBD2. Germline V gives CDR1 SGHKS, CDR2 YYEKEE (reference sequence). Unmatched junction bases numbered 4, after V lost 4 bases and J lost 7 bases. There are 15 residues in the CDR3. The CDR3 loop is CASSGTSGGTNTQYF. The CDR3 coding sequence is TGTGCCAGCAGCGGGACTAGCGGGGGGACGAATACGCAGTATTTT.

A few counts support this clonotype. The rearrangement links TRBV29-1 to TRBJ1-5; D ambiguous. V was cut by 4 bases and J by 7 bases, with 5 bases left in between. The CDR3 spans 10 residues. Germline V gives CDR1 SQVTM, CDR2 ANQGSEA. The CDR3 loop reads CSVGPQPQHF. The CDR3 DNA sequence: TGCAGCGTTGGACCCCAGCCCCAGCATTTT. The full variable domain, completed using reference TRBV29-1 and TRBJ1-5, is SAVISQKPSRDICQRGTSLTIQCQVDSQVTMMFWYRQQPGQSLTLIATANQGSEATYESGFVIDKFPISRPNLTFSTLTVSNMSPEDSSIYLCSVGPQPQHFGDGTRLSIL.

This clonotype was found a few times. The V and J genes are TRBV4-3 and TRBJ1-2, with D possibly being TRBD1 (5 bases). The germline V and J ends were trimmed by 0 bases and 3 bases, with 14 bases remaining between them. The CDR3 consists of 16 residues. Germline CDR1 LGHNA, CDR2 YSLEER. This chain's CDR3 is CASSQDTTGGDYGYTF. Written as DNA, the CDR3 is TGCGCCAGCAGCCAAGATACGACCGGGGGAGACTATGGCTACACCTTC.